This T cell receptor beta chain was sequenced during a study of human thymus T cells. Corrective surgery for congenital heart defects was being performed on the healthy Finnish infants who served as donors. No fixed cell number was used; all available blood leukocytes supplied DNA. Per germline, CDR1 MDHEN and CDR2 SYDVKM. The CDR3 is 16 amino acids. V gave up 5 bases and J gave up 0 bases, with 11 bases separating them. Sequencing was performed with immunoSEQ multiplex PCR; in TCRdb, only in-frame clones are kept and a portion is missing. The table shows over 35,000 clones, with 94% occurring only once.

This receptor was identified in a boy under two years old with a congenital heart defect but otherwise immunologically healthy. The sequenced material came from blood. J is TRBJ2-6 and V is TRBV28, with TRBD1 as a possible D gene (5 bases). CDR3: CASSPTVPSGANVLTF. In DNA form, the CDR3 reads TGTGCCAGCAGTCCGACAGTCCCCTCTGGGGCCAACGTCCTGACTTTC.